The 30 T cell receptor beta chains in this list originate from one sample, sequenced in a study of cytomegalovirus exposure and HLA in healthy donors. 13 Jbeta primers and 60 Vbeta primers were used for the PCR. Assay used: immunoSEQ multiplex PCR; TCRdb lists only in-frame clones, some missing. The sample has 90,000 or so clones, roughly 80% seen once; the top ten hold roughly 9.1%. Sequencing was carried out using PBMCs. These receptors were collected from a man aged 25 to 40 in good health and CMV-seropositive.

CDR3 loop: CASSSRGQEGGYTF. DNA of the CDR3: TGTGCCAGCAGCTCCAGGGGGCAAGAGGGTGGCTACACCTTC. V and J are TRBV7-3 and TRBJ1-2, with 8 bases matching TRBD1. Germline V CDR1 and CDR2: SGHTA, FQGTGA. The CDR3 sequence is 14 residues long. The junction had 8 bases not matched to a gene; V was cut back by 4 bases and J by 7 bases.

The chain joins TRBV28 to TRBJ1-5; weak D call: TRBD1 (5 bases). Germline assignment: CDR1 MDHEN and CDR2 SYDVKM. V was trimmed by 6 bases and J by 9 bases, leaving 24 bases between them. This CDR3 has 16 amino acids. The CDR3 loop reads CASSSPQIREGTPQHF. CDR3 DNA sequence: TGTGCCAGCAGCTCGCCCCAAATCAGGGAAGGAACGCCCCAGCATTTT.

This chain links TRBV6-4 with TRBJ2-7; TRBD2 agrees at 10 bases. V trimming: 0 bases; J trimming: 4 bases; junction bases outside the gene matches: 12. The V gene's germline CDR1 is MRHNA and CDR2 SNTAGT. CDR3 length equals 18 residues. The CDR3 here is CASSDSLRGGTSVYEQYF. CDR3 nucleotides: TGTGCCAGCAGTGACTCGTTACGAGGCGGGACTAGCGTTTACGAGCAGTACTTC.

The chain has TRBV6-5 and TRBJ1-6, with D possibly matching TRBD1 (5 bases). CDR1 MNHEY and CDR2 SVGAGI come from the germline V gene. V dropped 6 bases and J dropped 7 bases, with 16 bases sitting between them. The CDR3 sequence is 15 residues long. In DNA form, the CDR3 reads TGTGCCAGCAGACCACAGGCCCGGGTGAATTCACCCCTCCACTTT. Translation gives CASRPQARVNSPLHF.

This clone was observed a handful of times. The V and J genes are TRBV28 and TRBJ2-7, with TRBD1 identical over 10 bases. This CDR3 is 15 amino acids long. Trimming removed 5 bases from V and 2 bases from J; junction bases left unmatched: 6. In germline, CDR1 is MDHEN, CDR2 SYDVKM. CDR3 nucleotide sequence: TGTGCCAGCAGTACCTCCGGACAGGGGGCCTACGAGCAGTACTTC. This translates into CASSTSGQGAYEQYF.

The V gene is TRBV29-1, the J gene TRBJ2-7; 8 nucleotides agree with TRBD2. The length of the CDR3 is 16 residues. The germline V gene encodes CDR1 SQVTM and CDR2 ANQGSEA. V was clipped by 4 bases and J by 6 bases; unmatched bases: 17. This CDR3 is CSVGGLGGGFDGEQYF. The CDR3 nucleotides read TGCAGCGTTGGCGGGCTCGGGGGGGGTTTCGATGGCGAGCAGTACTTC.

The V and J genes are TRBV5-1 and TRBJ2-7; no reliable D call. The V gene's germline CDR1 is SGHRS and CDR2 YFSETQ. Trimming removed 4 bases from V and 0 bases from J, with 14 bases in between. The CDR3 runs to 15 residues. The CDR3 DNA follows: TGCGCCAGCAGCGGTACCAGTGCGGCCTCCTACGAGCAGTACTTC. Amino acids: CASSGTSAASYEQYF.

This clone came up a few times. CDR3 residues: CASSQGGVSGNTIYF. The CDR3 region has the DNA TGCGCCAGCAGCCAAGGGGGCGTCTCTGGAAACACCATATATTTT. The chain is built from TRBV4-3 and TRBJ1-3, with a tentative D call TRBD1 (5 bases). The CDR3 spans 15 residues. CDR1 is LGHNA, CDR2 YSLEER, per germline. V was shortened by 1 base and J by 0 bases, with 7 bases between the two germline ends.

The V gene is TRBV6-1, the J gene TRBJ2-5, with D possibly being TRBD1 (5 bases). The J call may be mistaken, given a closer DNA end match to TRBJ2-7. Germline V gene data show CDR1 as MNHNS and CDR2 as SASEGT. This CDR3 contains 14 residues. CDR3 loop: CASSDQGTSYEQYF. The CDR3 DNA is TGTGCCAGCAGTGATCAGGGTACGTCCTACGAGCAGTACTTC.

The chain couples TRBV7-9 to TRBJ2-1, with 9 positions matching TRBD2. The CDR3 runs to 18 residues. V dropped 1 base and J dropped 5; count of bases not matched to a gene: 12. Per germline, CDR1 SEHNR and CDR2 FQNEAQ (reference sequence). Here the CDR3 reads CASSLDSPSAGGDNEQFF. DNA of the CDR3: TGTGCCAGCAGCTTAGATAGCCCCTCAGCGGGGGGAGACAATGAGCAGTTCTTC.

This clone has just one count. The chain recombines TRBV28 with TRBJ2-1, with TRBD2 matching 7 bases. Losses at the gene ends were 3 bases for V and 0 bases for J; bases not matched to a gene: 5. Germline assignment: CDR1 MDHEN and CDR2 SYDVKM. The CDR3 runs to 16 residues. In DNA, the CDR3 is TGTGCCAGCAGTTTTACGGGAGGTAGCTCCTACAATGAGCAGTTCTTC. The encoded protein is CASSFTGGSSYNEQFF.

This clone was recorded once. V usage is TRBV19 and J usage is TRBJ1-6; D remains unclear. The CDR3 contains 15 residues. Germline V gives CDR1 LNHDA, CDR2 SQIVND (reference sequence). The germline V and J ends were trimmed by 3 bases and 15 bases, with 21 bases remaining between them. The DNA of the CDR3 is TGTGCCAGTAGTATTAACGGCCAGGCCGGGATAGTCCTCCACTTT. This encodes CASSINGQAGIVLHF.

The gene calls are TRBV5-1 and TRBJ1-4, with 7 bases identical to TRBD1. Unmatched junction bases numbered 5, after V lost 4 bases and J lost 5 bases. There are 14 residues in the CDR3. Per germline, CDR1 SGHRS and CDR2 YFSETQ. Written as DNA, the CDR3 is TGCGCCAGCAGCGAAGGGACAGCGAATGAAAAACTGTTTTTT. Encoded protein: CASSEGTANEKLFF.

Judged by abundance, this clone is medium-sized. This chain joins TRBV6-4 and TRBJ2-1; TRBD2 matches at 15 bases. Germline loops: CDR1 MRHNA, CDR2 SNTAGT. The CDR3 contains 15 residues. Unmatched junction bases numbered 1, after V lost 4 bases and J lost 6 bases. The CDR3 nucleotides are TGTGCCAGCAGTGGGACTAGCGGGGGGGCCAATGAGCAGTTCTTC. It codes for CASSGTSGGANEQFF.

The chain is built from TRBV6-6 and TRBJ1-2, with TRBD1 matching over 7 bases. CDR3 size: 12 residues. Germline CDR1 reads MNHNY; CDR2 reads SVGAGI (reference sequence). V lost 5 bases, J lost 8 bases, and 5 bases stayed unmatched. In DNA form, the CDR3 reads TGTGCCAGCAGTAAATACAGGGGCGGCTACACCTTC. As protein: CASSKYRGGYTF.

About this clone itself: The junction differs from germline at one of its ends, possibly a read error. The CDR3 is CSSSLDRGRNEKLFF. CDR3 DNA: TGTTCCAGCAGCCTCGACAGGGGGCGCAATGAAAAACTGTTTTTT. The chain employs TRBV7-9 and TRBJ1-4, with 10 bases that match TRBD1. CDR1 and CDR2 from the germline V gene are SEHNR and FQNEAQ (reference sequence). This CDR3 is 15 amino acids long.

The chain carries TRBV28 and TRBJ2-1, with 8 bases lining up with TRBD1. The V gene's germline CDR1 is MDHEN and CDR2 SYDVKM. This CDR3 has 13 amino acids. The V segment lost 4 bases and the J segment 6 bases; nucleotides outside the gene matches: 2. The CDR3: CASSSGQGNEQFF. The CDR3 region has the DNA TGTGCCAGCAGTTCTGGACAGGGCAATGAGCAGTTCTTC.

This clone was counted a single time. The genes are TRBV7-2 and TRBJ2-7, with D perhaps TRBD2 (6 bases). Germline V CDR1 and CDR2: SGHTA, FQGNSA. Trimming pared 2 bases from V and 6 bases from J, leaving 14 bases between. This CDR3 is built from 14 residues. CDR3 in DNA: TGTGCCAGCAGCTTATTTGCGGGGCCGGGCGAGCAGTACTTC. This gives the protein CASSLFAGPGEQYF.

V gene TRBV5-3 combines with J gene TRBJ1-2, with TRBD1 as a possible D gene (5 bases). TRBV5-3 is an open reading frame whose function is uncertain. Trimming removed 4 bases at V and 6 bases at J, with 22 bases between. The CDR3 has 16 residues. Here the CDR3 reads CARSLPGTEIGNGYTF. The CDR3 DNA is TGTGCCAGAAGCCTACCCGGGACTGAAATCGGTAATGGCTACACCTTC.

The count of this clone is one. V is TRBV27 and J is TRBJ2-7; 8 bases fit TRBD2. Trimming cost V 8 bases and J 4 bases; bases outside gene matches: 10. This CDR3 spans 14 amino acids. Germline V lookup: CDR1 MNHEY, CDR2 SMNVEV (reference sequence). CDR3 in DNA: TGTGCCAGCGGAGCCGCGGGGGGCGTATACGAGCAGTACTTC. As protein: CASGAAGGVYEQYF.

The V call is TRBV19, the J call TRBJ1-5; a possible D gene is TRBD1 (6 bases). CDR1 is LNHDA, CDR2 SQIVND, per germline (reference sequence). The CDR3 has 15 residues. V gave up 4 bases and J gave up 4 bases, with 14 bases separating them. The CDR3 nucleotides read TGTGCCAGTAGTACGTCAGGGACACTAAATCAGCCCCAGCATTTT. As protein: CASSTSGTLNQPQHF.

This clone came up once. The chain employs TRBV7-8 and TRBJ1-2; 7 bases are shared with TRBD1. Trimming at V came to 5 bases and at J to 4 bases, leaving 7 bases not matched to a gene. Germline CDR1 SGHVS, CDR2 FQNEAQ. This CDR3 has 14 residues. CDR3 sequence (DNA): TGTGCCAGCAGCCCGGGACAGATCCGCTATGGCTACACCTTC. Its protein product is CASSPGQIRYGYTF. Complete variable domain (other parts from reference TRBV7-8 and TRBJ1-2): GAGVSQSPRYKVAKRGQDVALRCDPISGHVSLFWYQQALGQGPEFLTYFQNEAQLDKSGLPSDRFFAERPEGSVSTLKIQRTQQEDSAVYLCASSPGQIRYGYTFGSGTRLTVV.

The chain is built from TRBV7-3 and TRBJ2-3, with 8 bases identical to TRBD2. Trimming cost V 4 bases and J 3 bases; bases outside gene matches: 12. Germline V CDR1 and CDR2: SGHTA, FQGTGA. CDR3 length: 17 amino acids. The CDR3 is CASSSRIAGTSTDTQYF. The CDR3 nucleotides read TGTGCCAGCAGCTCCCGGATAGCGGGGACATCAACAGATACGCAGTATTTT. Variable domain in full (rest from reference TRBV7-3 and TRBJ2-3): GAGVSQTPSNKVTEKGKYVELRCDPISGHTALYWYRQSLGQGPEFLIYFQGTGAADDSGLPNDRFFAVRPEGSVSTLKIQRTERGDSAVYLCASSSRIAGTSTDTQYFGPGTRLTVL.

Regarding this clone: At one of its ends the junction is not consistent with the germline gene, which may arise from a read error. The V call is TRBV7-7, the J call TRBJ2-7; 7 bases line up with TRBD2. The CDR3 contains 15 residues. Germline V gene data show CDR1 as SSHAT and CDR2 as FNYEAQ (reference sequence). CDR3 in amino acids: CASSLGEGPGYEQYF. The CDR3 DNA reads TGTGCTAGCAGCTTAGGGGAGGGACCAGGCTACGAGCAGTACTTC.

This sequence joins TRBV6-1 and TRBJ2-7; D is ambiguous. Germline assignment: CDR1 MNHNS and CDR2 SASEGT. V shed 1 base and J shed 1 base, with 8 bases lying between them. The CDR3 covers 14 residues. In DNA, the CDR3 is TGTGCCAGCAGTGAAGTTGTCAGTTCCTACGAGCAGTACTTC. This gives the protein CASSEVVSSYEQYF.

The chain combines TRBV30 with TRBJ2-2; possible D gene TRBD1, 5 bases. The CDR3 extends over 13 amino acids. Trimming removed 3 bases at V and 1 base at J, with 6 bases between. Per the germline V gene, CDR1 is GTSNPN and CDR2 is SVGIG (reference sequence). The CDR3 region is CAWRGQNTGELFF. The CDR3 region has the DNA TGTGCCTGGAGAGGACAGAACACCGGGGAGCTGTTTTTT. Combining the CDR3 with reference TRBV30 and TRBJ2-2 gives the whole variable domain SQTIHQWPATLVQPVGSPLSLECTVEGTSNPNLYWYRQAAGRGLQLLFYSVGIGQISSEVPQNLSASRPQDRQFILSSKKLLLSDSGFYLCAWRGQNTGELFFGEGSRLTVL.

CDR3 DNA: TGTGCCAGCAGTTACCTGGCGGGGTACTACAATGAGCAGTTCTTC. Translation: CASSYLAGYYNEQFF. The V gene is TRBV6-5, the J gene TRBJ2-1; the D gene is possibly TRBD2 (6 bases). The CDR3 sequence is 15 residues long. The germline V and J ends were trimmed by 2 bases and 3 bases, with 11 bases remaining between them. The V gene's germline CDR1 is MNHEY and CDR2 SVGAGI.

This chain links TRBV5-1 with TRBJ2-1, with a tentative D call TRBD1 (5 bases). This CDR3 has 15 amino acids. CDR1 is SGHRS, CDR2 YFSETQ, per germline. Trimming stripped 1 base from V and 6 bases from J, with 14 bases between. The CDR3 region is CASSLNRLKGNEQFF. The CDR3 coding sequence is TGCGCCAGCAGCTTGAACAGGCTAAAGGGCAATGAGCAGTTCTTC.

CDR3 loop: CASSSDPSGGYNEQFF. The CDR3, as DNA: TGTGCCAGCAGTTCAGATCCTAGCGGGGGTTACAATGAGCAGTTCTTC. This rearrangement joins TRBV6-6 to TRBJ2-1; TRBD2 aligns across 10 bases. The V gene end was trimmed by 4 bases and the J gene end by 4 bases; junction bases not matched to a gene: 7. The length of the CDR3 is 16 residues. Germline loops: CDR1 MNHNY, CDR2 SVGAGI (reference sequence).

V and J are TRBV7-2 and TRBJ2-7, with TRBD2 matching over 10 bases. The CDR3 is 15 residues long. Trimming removed 4 bases from V and 6 bases from J; junction bases left unmatched: 9. The germline CDR1 and CDR2 sequences are SGHTA and FQGNSA. In DNA form, the CDR3 reads TGTGCCAGCAGCTCTTCGGGACTAGCGTTCTTCGAGCAGTACTTC. Protein product: CASSSSGLAFFEQYF.